This is a list of T cell receptor beta chains from one sample in a study of blood T cell repertoires in COVID-19. Sequencing was performed with immunoSEQ multiplex PCR; in TCRdb, only in-frame clones are kept and a portion is missing. This table holds about 110,000 clones, approximately 70% found once. The specimen was peripheral blood. The receptors were gathered from a human donor with acute or convalescent COVID-19. The donor label of this sample is uncertain. CDR3s include the opening cysteine and the closing phenylalanine or tryptophan. A D gene is named only where the DNA matches it firmly. Only part of the rows carry a size: once, few, many, or a class if the clone is expanded.

d_call: TRBD2
v_call: TRBV6-6
j_call: TRBJ2-2
clone_size: .
cdr3_aa: CASNNGGDTGELFF
cdr3_nt: TGTGCCAGCAACAATGGGGGGGACACCGGGGAGCTGTTTTTT

d_call: .
v_call: TRBV7-8
j_call: TRBJ2-3
clone_size: .
cdr3_aa: CASSLVALDTDTQYF
cdr3_nt: TGTGCCAGCAGCTTAGTCGCGCTCGACACAGATACGCAGTATTTT

d_call: .
v_call: TRBV12-5
j_call: TRBJ1-1
clone_size: .
cdr3_aa: CASVGPQGNTEAFF
cdr3_nt: TGTGCTAGTGTCGGCCCCCAGGGGAACACTGAAGCTTTCTTT

d_call: .
v_call: TRBV28
j_call: TRBJ1-5
clone_size: .
cdr3_aa: CASRSPTGRNQPQHF
cdr3_nt: TGTGCCAGCAGATCTCCGACAGGACGCAATCAGCCCCAGCATTTT

d_call: .
v_call: TRBV7-7
j_call: TRBJ2-5
clone_size: .
cdr3_aa: CASSLSQLQETQYF
cdr3_nt: TGTGCTAGCAGCTTAAGCCAACTCCAAGAGACCCAGTACTTC

d_call: TRBD1
v_call: TRBV7-2
j_call: TRBJ2-7
clone_size: .
cdr3_aa: CASSTGLDRGRTASF
cdr3_nt: TGTGCCAGCAGCACCGGTTTAGACAGGGGGCGTACCGCGTCCTTC

d_call: .
v_call: TRBV21-1
j_call: TRBJ1-6
clone_size: .
cdr3_aa: CASSGRAAYNSPLHF
cdr3_nt: TGTGCCAGCAGCGGACGAGCGGCCTATAATTCACCCCTCCACTTT

d_call: TRBD1
v_call: TRBV4-1
j_call: TRBJ1-1
clone_size: .
cdr3_aa: CASSQILGQGATEAFF
cdr3_nt: TGCGCCAGCAGCCAGATCCTCGGACAGGGTGCCACTGAAGCTTTCTTT

d_call: TRBD2
v_call: TRBV7-9
j_call: TRBJ2-5
clone_size: .
cdr3_aa: CASSSWTSGGAAETQYF
cdr3_nt: TGTGCCAGCAGCTCCTGGACTAGCGGGGGGGCCGCGGAGACCCAGTACTTC

d_call: .
v_call: TRBV7-6
j_call: TRBJ2-3
clone_size: .
cdr3_aa: CASSLNAEGTDTQYF
cdr3_nt: TGTGCCAGCAGCTTAAACGCAGAAGGCACAGATACGCAGTATTTT

d_call: .
v_call: TRBV5-1
j_call: TRBJ2-1
clone_size: few
cdr3_aa: CASSPGPSGVGKTFF
cdr3_nt: TGCGCCAGCAGCCCGGGCCCCTCAGGGGTAGGTAAGACGTTCTTC

d_call: TRBD2
v_call: TRBV4-2
j_call: TRBJ2-5
clone_size: once
cdr3_aa: CASSPEGRGGRETQYF
cdr3_nt: TGTGCCAGCAGCCCCGAAGGGCGGGGGGGCCGAGAGACCCAGTACTTC

d_call: .
v_call: TRBV14
j_call: TRBJ2-6
clone_size: .
cdr3_aa: CASSRALFTSGANVLTF
cdr3_nt: TGTGCCAGCAGCCGTGCGTTATTCACCTCTGGGGCCAACGTCCTGACTTTC

d_call: TRBD1
v_call: TRBV4-1
j_call: TRBJ2-2
clone_size: .
cdr3_aa: CASSHGQEAGELFF
cdr3_nt: TGCGCCAGCAGCCACGGACAGGAGGCCGGGGAGCTGTTTTTT

d_call: .
v_call: TRBV4-1
j_call: TRBJ2-3
clone_size: .
cdr3_aa: CASSQVNRENTQYF
cdr3_nt: TGCGCCAGCAGCCAAGTCAACAGGGAAAATACGCAGTATTTT

d_call: TRBD1
v_call: TRBV24-1
j_call: TRBJ2-4
clone_size: .
cdr3_aa: CATSDSSGQLAKNIQYF
cdr3_nt: TGTGCCACCAGTGATTCGTCGGGACAGCTAGCCAAAAACATTCAGTACTTC

d_call: TRBD2
v_call: TRBV11-2
j_call: TRBJ2-3
clone_size: .
cdr3_aa: CASSLVRGGTDTQYF
cdr3_nt: TGTGCCAGCAGCTTAGTTCGGGGGGGCACAGATACGCAGTATTTT

d_call: .
v_call: TRBV12-3/TRBV12-4
j_call: TRBJ1-2
clone_size: few
cdr3_aa: CASAQGNYGYTF
cdr3_nt: TGTGCCAGCGCACAGGGTAACTATGGCTACACCTTC

d_call: TRBD1
v_call: TRBV30
j_call: TRBJ1-2
clone_size: few
cdr3_aa: CAWSASGQYYGYTF
cdr3_nt: TGTGCCTGGAGTGCCTCGGGACAGTACTATGGCTACACCTTC

d_call: .
v_call: TRBV2
j_call: TRBJ1-6
clone_size: .
cdr3_aa: CASSVRTANSPLHF
cdr3_nt: TGTGCCAGCAGTGTTAGGACAGCAAATTCACCCCTCCACTTT

d_call: .
v_call: TRBV28
j_call: TRBJ2-6
clone_size: .
cdr3_aa: CASYGTGLWGANVLTF
cdr3_nt: TGTGCCAGCTACGGCACGGGTTTATGGGGGGCCAACGTCCTGACTTTC

d_call: .
v_call: TRBV12-3/TRBV12-4
j_call: TRBJ1-4
clone_size: once
cdr3_aa: CASSFREGEKLFF
cdr3_nt: TGTGCCAGCAGTTTTCGAGAGGGTGAAAAACTGTTTTTT

d_call: .
v_call: TRBV10-3
j_call: TRBJ2-7
clone_size: .
cdr3_aa: CAISGGIYEQYF
cdr3_nt: TGTGCCATCAGTGGGGGCATCTACGAGCAGTACTTC

d_call: TRBD1
v_call: TRBV7-8
j_call: TRBJ1-4
clone_size: .
cdr3_aa: CASSLDGTGVEKLFF
cdr3_nt: TGTGCCAGCAGCTTAGACGGGACAGGGGTGGAAAAACTGTTTTTT

d_call: .
v_call: TRBV4-1
j_call: TRBJ2-5
clone_size: few
cdr3_aa: CASSQPRETQYF
cdr3_nt: TGCGCCAGCAGCCAACCCCGGGAGACCCAGTACTTC

d_call: TRBD1
v_call: TRBV28
j_call: TRBJ1-1
clone_size: few
cdr3_aa: CASSSPQDRGYTEAFF
cdr3_nt: TGTGCCAGCAGTTCCCCCCAAGACAGGGGGTACACTGAAGCTTTCTTT

d_call: .
v_call: TRBV29-1
j_call: TRBJ1-3
clone_size: .
cdr3_aa: CSALEGTAGNTIYF
cdr3_nt: TGCAGCGCCCTAGAGGGGACTGCTGGAAACACCATATATTTT

d_call: .
v_call: TRBV2
j_call: TRBJ1-3
clone_size: .
cdr3_aa: CASSRPGSDSGNTIYF
cdr3_nt: TGTGCCAGCAGCCGCCCCGGTTCCGACTCTGGAAACACCATATATTTT

d_call: .
v_call: TRBV6-5
j_call: TRBJ1-6
clone_size: .
cdr3_aa: CASSSQGLADSPLHF
cdr3_nt: TGTGCCAGCAGTTCACAGGGTCTCGCTGATTCACCCCTCCACTTT

d_call: TRBD1
v_call: TRBV5-1
j_call: TRBJ2-3
clone_size: .
cdr3_aa: CASSSRTGGEDTQYF
cdr3_nt: TGCGCCAGCAGCTCCCGGACAGGGGGCGAGGATACGCAGTATTTT

d_call: TRBD2
v_call: TRBV3-1/TRBV3-2
j_call: TRBJ2-5
clone_size: .
cdr3_aa: CASSQGMTRTSAIREETQYF
cdr3_nt: TGTGCCAGCAGCCAAGGGATGACCCGGACTAGCGCCATACGAGAAGAGACCCAGTACTTC

d_call: TRBD2
v_call: TRBV5-1
j_call: TRBJ2-1
clone_size: medium-sized
cdr3_aa: CASSFSMNGEGQFF
cdr3_nt: TGCGCCAGCAGCTTCTCGATGAACGGGGAGGGGCAGTTCTTC

d_call: .
v_call: TRBV6-5
j_call: TRBJ2-1
clone_size: .
cdr3_aa: CASSYNGQGHEQFF
cdr3_nt: TGTGCCAGCAGTTACAATGGGCAGGGGCATGAGCAGTTCTTC

d_call: .
v_call: TRBV6-6
j_call: TRBJ1-1
clone_size: .
cdr3_aa: CASSVYMNTEAFF
cdr3_nt: TGTGCCAGCAGTGTCTATATGAACACTGAAGCTTTCTTT

d_call: TRBD1
v_call: TRBV7-8
j_call: TRBJ2-3
clone_size: .
cdr3_aa: CASRHTGALTDTQYF
cdr3_nt: TGTGCCAGCAGGCATACAGGGGCCCTCACAGATACGCAGTATTTT

d_call: .
v_call: TRBV29-1
j_call: TRBJ2-1
clone_size: .
cdr3_aa: CSVRPRSGEQFF
cdr3_nt: TGCAGCGTGAGGCCGCGTTCGGGTGAGCAGTTCTTC

d_call: .
v_call: TRBV6-2/TRBV6-3
j_call: TRBJ2-5
clone_size: .
cdr3_aa: CASSSQWRGLQETQYF
cdr3_nt: TGTGCCAGCAGTTCTCAGTGGCGCGGGTTACAAGAGACCCAGTACTTC

d_call: .
v_call: TRBV27
j_call: TRBJ1-2
clone_size: .
cdr3_aa: CASSSNGAGNYGYTF
cdr3_nt: TGTGCCAGCAGTTCAAACGGTGCGGGTAACTATGGCTACACCTTC

d_call: .
v_call: TRBV11-2
j_call: TRBJ2-3
clone_size: .
cdr3_aa: CASSLERLGKDTQYF
cdr3_nt: TGTGCCAGCAGCTTAGAAAGGCTAGGTAAAGATACGCAGTATTTT

d_call: TRBD1
v_call: TRBV20-1
j_call: TRBJ1-5
clone_size: .
cdr3_aa: CSASATGGSNQPQHF
cdr3_nt: TGCAGTGCTAGTGCTACAGGGGGTAGCAATCAGCCCCAGCATTTT

d_call: .
v_call: TRBV3-1/TRBV3-2
j_call: TRBJ2-1
clone_size: .
cdr3_aa: CASSQKGLAVYEQFF
cdr3_nt: TGTGCCAGCAGCCAAAAAGGGCTAGCAGTCTATGAGCAGTTCTTC